This T cell receptor (beta chain) was sequenced in a study of blood T cell repertoires in COVID-19. Study details: The samples span acute and convalescent COVID-19 from the United States, Italy and Spain.

Authors' analysis steps: From reference gene primer amplification, estimates of nucleated cell counts were derived. Assay used: immunoSEQ multiplex PCR; TCRdb lists only in-frame clones, some missing. V, J and clone size reflect that table, while D and trimming were determined from the DNA. The profile covers over 100,000 clones, with around nine tenths appearing a single time and 3.5% to 5.5% taken by the ten largest. V gave up 3 bases and J gave up 6 bases, with 12 bases separating them. The CDR3 runs 13 residues. Germline V CDR1 and CDR2: SGHDT, YYEEEE. This TCR came from a man aged 35 to 55 with acute or convalescent COVID-19. The sequenced sample was peripheral blood. The V call is TRBV5-6, the J call TRBJ1-2, with D possibly matching TRBD1 (5 bases). In DNA form, the CDR3 reads TGTGCCAGCAGCTCGCAGGGTGTTGATGGCTACACCTTC. It yields the protein CASSSQGVDGYTF.